These 20 T cell receptor beta chains originate from one sample sequenced in a study of metastatic and nonmetastatic thyroid tumors. No patient had received any treatment before thyroid surgery. MiXCR reprocessed the PCR reads for TCRdb. This repertoire shows more than 40,000 clones, more than 25% found once; its top ten account for over 8%. Sequencing was performed on blood. The receptor source for this set is a male donor with papillary thyroid cancer or a benign thyroid nodule (not recorded which). Some clones in this sample may be carry-over from other donors' samples.

The chain couples TRBV20-1 to TRBJ2-5, with D unresolved. V was shortened by 6 bases and J by 11 bases, with 25 bases between the two germline ends. The CDR3 length is 14 residues. CDR1 DFQATT and CDR2 SNEGSKA come from the germline V gene (reference sequence). The CDR3 here is CSAWGTHDVKIQYF. CDR3 nucleotides: TGCAGTGCGTGGGGAACGCACGACGTAAAAATTCAGTACTTC.

About this clone itself: The junction does not match germline at one end; this may be a read error. The chain joins TRBV20-1 to TRBJ1-1; TRBD1 is a possible D gene (5 bases). Germline CDR1 is DFQATT and CDR2 is SNEGSKA (reference sequence). The length of the CDR3 is 8 residues. Written as DNA, the CDR3 is TGCACTGCTTGGGGGGCTTTCTTT. It specifies CTAWGAFF.

In its sample, this clone was seen a few times. The CDR3 is CATSNRVSSYEQYF. Written as DNA, the CDR3 is TGTGCCACCAGCAACCGCGTGAGCTCCTACGAGCAGTACTTC. V gene TRBV15 combines with J gene TRBJ2-7; D is undetermined. Between the trimmed V and J ends, which lost 4 bases and 0 bases, there was a span of 10 bases. Germline-derived CDR1 and CDR2 are LNHNV and YYDKDF (reference sequence). This CDR3 is 14 amino acids long.

This rearrangement joins TRBV7-9 to TRBJ2-2, with D tentatively TRBD2 (6 bases). CDR3 length: 14 residues. Germline V gene data show CDR1 as SEHNR and CDR2 as FQNEAQ (reference sequence). V was pared by 7 bases and J by 5 bases, with 14 bases between. The CDR3, as DNA: TGTGCCAGCATTTCCAGCGGGCATACCGGGGAGCTGTTTTTT. It encodes CASISSGHTGELFF.

This clone was recorded many times. This chain connects TRBV6-1 to TRBJ1-5; 10 nucleotides match TRBD1. The CDR3 is 16 amino acids. The germline gives CDR1 MNHNS, CDR2 SASEGT. The trim removed 5 bases at V and 6 bases at J, leaving 10 bases unmatched. The CDR3 sequence is CASSHNAGDRGQPQHF. CDR3 bases: TGTGCCAGCAGTCATAATGCGGGGGACAGGGGTCAGCCCCAGCATTTT.

Ten or more counts support this clone. The CDR3 nucleotides read TGTGCCATCACTGACAGTCTAAAGTCACCCCTCCACTTT. Amino acid sequence: CAITDSLKSPLHF. The chain has TRBV10-3 and TRBJ1-6; the D gene is possibly TRBD1 (5 bases). This CDR3 region has 13 residues. The V end lost 7 bases, the J end lost 10 bases, and 14 bases lay between the germline ends. Germline V gene data show CDR1 as ENHRY and CDR2 as SYGVKD.

This clone was seen at least ten times. V usage is TRBV20-1 and J usage is TRBJ2-7; no clear D. The CDR3 is 12 residues long. The germline CDR1 and CDR2 sequences are DFQATT and SNEGSKA (reference sequence). V was pared by 3 bases and J by 5 bases, with 11 bases between. CDR3 in amino acids: CSASWQLDEQYF. The CDR3 coding sequence is TGCAGTGCTAGCTGGCAGCTCGACGAGCAGTACTTC.

The chain links TRBV20-1 to TRBJ2-5; TRBD2 agrees at 10 bases. V trimming: 6 bases; J trimming: 11 bases; junction bases outside the gene matches: 15. There are 14 residues in the CDR3. Germline-derived CDR1 and CDR2 are DFQATT and SNEGSKA (reference sequence). CDR3 region: CSARTGTSEEKQYF. The CDR3 coding sequence is TGCAGTGCACGAACCGGGACTAGCGAAGAGAAACAGTACTTC.

This clone was detected a few times. The junction differs from germline at one of its ends, possibly a read error. The chain combines TRBV6-4 with TRBJ1-1, with a tentative D call TRBD1 (5 bases). The CDR3 spans 13 residues. Germline CDR1 and CDR2: MRHNA and SNTAGT. The CDR3 is CARSEGEQTEAFF. CDR3 DNA sequence: TGTGCCAGAAGTGAAGGGGAGCAGACTGAAGCTTTCTTT.

This clone was found many times. The chain links TRBV28 to TRBJ2-7; D is tentatively TRBD1 or TRBD2 (5 bases each). The CDR3 covers 15 residues. The V gene lost 2 bases and the J gene lost 0 bases, with 11 bases spanning the gap. The V gene's germline CDR1 is MDHEN and CDR2 SYDVKM. For the CDR3, the DNA is TGTGCCAGCAGTTTAAAACGGGACCACTCCTACGAGCAGTACTTC. It yields the protein CASSLKRDHSYEQYF.

Worth noting for this clone: One junction end does not reproduce the germline sequence, and a read error may be involved. The chain links TRBV27 to TRBJ2-1; no clear D gene. This CDR3 has 12 amino acids. Germline CDR1 MNHEY, CDR2 SMNVEV (reference sequence). The CDR3 coding sequence is TGTGCCAGCAGCAAACTCGAGAATGCGCAGTTCTTC. Translating it yields CASSKLENAQFF.

Many counts were recorded for this clone. The chain recombines TRBV9 with TRBJ1-1; D unclear. Trimming took 4 bases from V and 4 from J, leaving 8 bases between them. Germline V gene data show CDR1 as SGDLS and CDR2 as YYNGEE. The length of the CDR3 is 12 residues. As DNA, the CDR3 is TGTGCCAGCAGCAAGGTAGGCACTGAAGCTTTCTTT. This translates into CASSKVGTEAFF.

In this sample, this clone is medium-sized. The V and J genes are TRBV12-3 or TRBV12-4 and TRBJ1-5; tentative D call: TRBD1 (6 bases). CDR3 length equals 13 residues. V lost 6 bases and J lost 3, with 9 bases in between. In DNA form, the CDR3 reads TGTGCCAGCAGAAGGGGGTCCAATCAGCCCCAGCATTTT. This encodes CASRRGSNQPQHF.

This chain links TRBV19 with TRBJ2-2, with D maybe TRBD2 (6 bases). The CDR3 is 16 amino acids. The ends were cut back, 3 bases at V and 2 bases at J, with 13 bases in the middle. Germline-derived CDR1 and CDR2 are LNHDA and SQIVND (reference sequence). The CDR3 sequence: CASSMLGGRNTGELFF. CDR3 coding DNA: TGTGCCAGTAGTATGCTAGGAGGGAGAAACACCGGGGAGCTGTTTTTT. Variable domain in full (rest from reference TRBV19 and TRBJ2-2): DGGITQSPKYLFRKEGQNVTLSCEQNLNHDAMYWYRQDPGQGLRLIYYSQIVNDFQKGDIAEGYSVSREKKESFPLTVTSAQKNPTAFYLCASSMLGGRNTGELFFGEGSRLTVL.

There are many counts of this clone. The chain uses TRBV2 and TRBJ2-7; D is undetermined. The CDR3 is made up of 11 amino acids. Deletions cut 3 bases from V and 3 bases from J, with 3 bases between. Germline values: CDR1 SNHLY, CDR2 FYNNEI. The CDR3 DNA reads as TGTGCCAGCAGTGACAGCTACGAGCAGTACTTC. This sequence encodes CASSDSYEQYF.

This clone has at least ten counts. This chain connects TRBV24-1 to TRBJ1-5; TRBD1 is a possible D gene (6 bases). The CDR3 loop spans 18 amino acids. Germline CDR1 KGHDR, CDR2 SFDVKD. V dropped 3 bases and J dropped 1 base, with 18 bases sitting between them. The CDR3, as DNA: TGTGCCACCAGTGATGGAAGGGGGGTTCGGGGGAGCAATCAGCCCCAGCATTTT. Protein product: CATSDGRGVRGSNQPQHF.

This clone qualifies as medium-sized (0.01 to 0.1%). V gene TRBV12-3 or TRBV12-4 combines with J gene TRBJ1-4; no firm D call. V lost 6 bases to trimming and J lost 11 bases, with 10 bases between them. The CDR3 has 11 amino acids. CDR3 nucleotides: TGTGCCAGCAGGCGTTCGGCGAAACTGTTTTTT. Its protein product is CASRRSAKLFF.

As concerns this clone: One end of the junction fails to match germline, which may point to a read error. The chain joins TRBV6-1 to TRBJ2-3; 7 bases line up with TRBD2. CDR1 and CDR2 from the germline V gene are MNHNS and SASEGT. The CDR3 spans 14 residues. CDR3 residues: CASSDLTGGDTLYF. CDR3 coding DNA: TGTGCCAGCAGTGATCTAACGGGGGGAGATACGCTGTATTTT.

There are many counts of this clone. The chain has TRBV6-4 and TRBJ2-5, with 14 bases matching TRBD2. CDR3 length: 15 amino acids. Germline V gene data show CDR1 as MRHNA and CDR2 as SNTAGT. The V segment lost 3 bases and the J segment 3 bases; nucleotides outside the gene matches: 0. CDR3 in amino acids: CASSETSGGEETQYF. CDR3 DNA sequence: TGTGCCAGCAGTGAGACTAGCGGGGGGGAAGAGACCCAGTACTTC.

V usage is TRBV20-1 and J usage is TRBJ1-1; D remains ambiguous. Germline CDR1 is DFQATT and CDR2 is SNEGSKA (reference sequence). The CDR3 is made up of 13 amino acids. Trimming pared 4 bases from V and 4 bases from J, leaving 13 bases between. CDR3 in amino acids: CSAIYDGSTEAFF. CDR3 sequence (DNA): TGCAGTGCTATATATGACGGAAGCACTGAAGCTTTCTTT.